A single T cell receptor beta chain is shown here with its context. This clone was recorded only once. Its binding antigen is unknown. Base-call qualities are not available, and no considerably larger clone is one nucleotide away. The data originate from a study of blood T cell repertoires in COVID-19 (TCRdb year 2020). In terms of the full investigation: Collaborator samples came from the United States, Italy and Spain and covered acute and convalescent phases of COVID-19. The material from the prospective study consisted of cDNA or gDNA derived from T cells, B-cell-depleted T cells, or PBMCs. The dataset comprised deeply sampled blood TCRbeta repertoires from subjects exposed to, actively infected with, or recovered from COVID-19. The repertoires were released in a freely available public database intended as a resource for research on the immune response to SARS-CoV-2. The samples were drawn from two sources: the first 160 participants of the ongoing ImmuneRACE study, and 1,000 to 1,500 subjects contributed by 6 global collaborators. The sample metadata nearly always contained a de-identified subject ID, COVID-19 status, age in years and sex. Where available, HLA class I and class II types were obtained from metadata supplied by the sample provider rather than from assay-based typing.

TCRbeta CDR3 regions were amplified from genomic DNA using the immunoSEQ Assay, a bias-controlled multiplex PCR. Concerning the study's data processing: Nucleated cell counts per sample were estimated from amplification of reference gene primers within the assay. Sequence reads were collapsed and filtered to measure the absolute abundance of every unique TCRbeta CDR3 rearrangement. Productive Simpson clonality was computed per sample as the square root of Simpson's diversity index over productive rearrangements. TCRdb carries this immuneACCESS record with in-frame sequences only. Its versions omit some clonotypes, under half of them owing to an unresolved V gene in the studies checked, with the rest unexplained. Clone size and the V and J calls come from that table; the DNA yielded D and trimming. For this sample the table gives a few hundred thousand clones, of which roughly 90% were detected only once. Approximately 9% of the sample is in the top ten clones.

The CDR3, cysteine through phenylalanine, is 14 amino acids long. Of the read, only the CDR3 DNA is kept; its 42 bases are in frame from base 1. The germline V and J ends show losses of 2 bases and 4 bases respectively, and no gene match explains 1 base of the junction. The germline V gene (reference sequence) provides CDR1 SEHNR and CDR2 FQNEAQ. On the study overall, not on this receptor specifically: How much clinical and demographic metadata was included differed by source and by participant, and the metadata was provided uncurated.

Enrolling through a virtual design, the prospective study's participants ranged in age from roughly 18 to 89 years and lived across some 23 United States geographic areas. In the prospective study, cohorts were assigned on the basis of participant-reported clinical history obtained from a screening survey and a study questionnaire. Recovered participants in ImmuneRACE Cohort 3 were defined as having two consecutive negative NP/OP PCR tests, clearance from a healthcare professional, or resolution of symptoms. In the prospective study, whole blood, serum and a nasopharyngeal or oropharyngeal swab were collected from each participant by mobile phlebotomists. Additional blood draws and questionnaires over an approximately two-month period could optionally be provided by prospective study participants. Before DNA extraction, blood samples from the prospective study were shipped at room temperature or frozen.

This receptor chain uses TRBV7-9 and TRBJ1-2; 10 bases in between match TRBD1. This clonotype originated in a woman between 18 and 29 years old who had recovered from COVID-19. Source material: PBMCs or T cells enriched from blood (not recorded which). The DNA reads as follows: TGTGCCAGCAGCTTAAGGACAGGGGGCTATGGCTACACCTTC. Translated, it reads CASSLRTGGYGYTF. Reference TRBV7-9 and TRBJ1-2 proteins supply the regions before and after the CDR3; the full variable domain is: DTGVSQNPRHKITKRGQNVTFRCDPISEHNRLYWYRQTLGQGPEFLTYFQNEAQLEKSRLLSDRFSAERPKGSFSTLEIQRTEQGDSAMYLCASSLRTGGYGYTFGSGTRLTVV.